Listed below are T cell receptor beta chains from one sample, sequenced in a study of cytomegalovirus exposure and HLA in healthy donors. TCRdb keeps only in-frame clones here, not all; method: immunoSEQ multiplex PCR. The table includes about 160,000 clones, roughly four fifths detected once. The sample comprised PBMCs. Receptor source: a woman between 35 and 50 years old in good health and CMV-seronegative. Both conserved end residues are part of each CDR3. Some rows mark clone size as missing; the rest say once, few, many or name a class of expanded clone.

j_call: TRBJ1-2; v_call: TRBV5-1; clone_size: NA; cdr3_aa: CASSSAGQIYGYTF
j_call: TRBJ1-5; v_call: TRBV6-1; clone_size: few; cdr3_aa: CASSELPGSNQPQHF
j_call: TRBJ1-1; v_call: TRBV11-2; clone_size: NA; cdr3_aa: CASSSLFGEGAFF
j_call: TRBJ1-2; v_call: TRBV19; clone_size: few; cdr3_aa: CASSTDRVGGGYTF
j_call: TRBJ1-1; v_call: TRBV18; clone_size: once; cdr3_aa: CASSPQGFGGDTEAFF
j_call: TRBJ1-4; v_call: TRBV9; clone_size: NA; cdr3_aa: CASSLRQGEANEKLFF
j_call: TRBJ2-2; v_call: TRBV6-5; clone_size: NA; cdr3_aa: CASSRSGQSGELFF
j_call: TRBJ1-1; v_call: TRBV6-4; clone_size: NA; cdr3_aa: CASRAGRDNTEAFF
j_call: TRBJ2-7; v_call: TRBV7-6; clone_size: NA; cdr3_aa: CASSSLSSQYEQYF
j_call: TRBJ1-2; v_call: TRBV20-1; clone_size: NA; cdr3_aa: CSGDTNYGYTF
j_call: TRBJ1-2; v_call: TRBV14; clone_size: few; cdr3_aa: CASSPGKTNGYTF
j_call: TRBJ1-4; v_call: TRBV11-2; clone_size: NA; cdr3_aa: CASTPVGGRVKLFF
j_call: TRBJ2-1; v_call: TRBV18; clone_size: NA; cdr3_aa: CASSLVGLYNEQFF
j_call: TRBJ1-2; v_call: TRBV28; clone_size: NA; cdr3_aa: CATRTGVLTNYGYTF
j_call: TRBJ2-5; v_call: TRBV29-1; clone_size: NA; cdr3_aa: CSVGQETQYF
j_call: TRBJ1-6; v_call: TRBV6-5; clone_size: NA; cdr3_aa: CASSYSFSGGNSPLHF
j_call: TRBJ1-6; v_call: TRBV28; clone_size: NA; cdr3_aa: CASSFLMGKRSNSPLHF
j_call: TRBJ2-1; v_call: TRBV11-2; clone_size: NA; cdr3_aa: CASSNGFQGPYNEQFF
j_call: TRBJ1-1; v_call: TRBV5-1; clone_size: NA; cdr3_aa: CASRWGTGVAEAFF
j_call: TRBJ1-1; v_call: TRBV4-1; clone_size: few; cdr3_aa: CASSQSGSSMNTEAFF
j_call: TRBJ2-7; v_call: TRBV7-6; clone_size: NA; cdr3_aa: CASSLKGVSYEQYF
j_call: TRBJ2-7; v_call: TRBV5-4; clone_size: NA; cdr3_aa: CASSSTGGLPYEQYF
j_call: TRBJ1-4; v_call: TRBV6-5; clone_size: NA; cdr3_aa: CASSPRTATNEKLFF
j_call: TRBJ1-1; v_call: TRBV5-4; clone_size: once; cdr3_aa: CASSPGGTGVNTEAFF
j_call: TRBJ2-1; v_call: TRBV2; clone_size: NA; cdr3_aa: CASCRDRSEQFF
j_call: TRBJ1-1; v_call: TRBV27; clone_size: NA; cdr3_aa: CASGETLNTEAFF
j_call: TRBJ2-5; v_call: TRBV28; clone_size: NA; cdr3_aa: CASSFWDTQETQYF
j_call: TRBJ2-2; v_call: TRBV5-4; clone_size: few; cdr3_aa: CASSYPGTRNTGELFF
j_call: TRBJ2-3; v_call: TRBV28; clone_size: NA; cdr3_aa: CASSEASGGPSTDTQYF
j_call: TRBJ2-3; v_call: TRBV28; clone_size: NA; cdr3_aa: CASRGLVLYTQYF
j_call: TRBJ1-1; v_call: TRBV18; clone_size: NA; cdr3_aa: CASSEQGNTEAFF
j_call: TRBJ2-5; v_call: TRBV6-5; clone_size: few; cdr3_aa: CASSSQPTRETQYF
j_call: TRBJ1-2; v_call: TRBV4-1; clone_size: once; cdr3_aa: CASSQDSSGGVGYGYTF
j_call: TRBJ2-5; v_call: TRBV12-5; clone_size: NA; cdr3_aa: CASGPVGLSGETQYF
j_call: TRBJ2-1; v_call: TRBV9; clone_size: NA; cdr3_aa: CASSVGTRGRSSYNEQFF
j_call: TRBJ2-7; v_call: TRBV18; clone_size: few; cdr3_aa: CASSVRGYEQYF
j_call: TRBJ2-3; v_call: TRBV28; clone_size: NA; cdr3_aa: CASSLGGNEDTQYF
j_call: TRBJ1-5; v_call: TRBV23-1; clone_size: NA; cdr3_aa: CASSLQGLSNQPQHF
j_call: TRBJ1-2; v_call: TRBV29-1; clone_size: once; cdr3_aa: CSAHGSRGGYTF
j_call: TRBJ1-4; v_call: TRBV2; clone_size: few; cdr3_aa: CASSEGRVGEKLFF
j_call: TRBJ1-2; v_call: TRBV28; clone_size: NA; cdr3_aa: CASSQGQVGYGYTF
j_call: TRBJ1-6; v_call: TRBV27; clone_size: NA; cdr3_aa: CASSLVGTGNSPLHF
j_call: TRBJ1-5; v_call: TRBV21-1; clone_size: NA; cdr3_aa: CASKYTRTAGNSNQPQHF
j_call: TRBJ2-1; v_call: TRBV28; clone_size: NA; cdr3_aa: CASSSPTGSRFDEQFF